The present T cell receptor beta chain was sequenced within a study of T cell responses to AZD1222 COVID-19 vaccine. Pooling covered second doses at about 4 or about 12 weeks. Produced via immunoSEQ multiplex PCR; TCRdb's table is partial and in-frame only. Among more than 90,000 clones, just over 85% were seen once, and the ten largest hold 17%. The V gene lost 3 bases and the J gene lost 7 bases, with 15 bases spanning the gap. The CDR3 loop spans 15 amino acids. Germline assignment: CDR1 SGHTA and CDR2 FQGNSA. The origin of this receptor is an adult who received the AZD1222 COVID-19 vaccine. The J gene is TRBJ1-4, the V gene TRBV7-2, with a weak D call TRBD1 (6 bases). Sequenced material: peripheral blood, taken 28 days after the second AZD1222 dose. The CDR3 DNA is TGTGCCAGCAGCTTGGGGGGCTCGGATGGTGAAAAACTGTTTTTT. As protein: CASSLGGSDGEKLFF.